The 8 T cell receptor beta chains presented below share a single source sample, sequenced in a study of T cells in Graves' hyperthyroidism and ophthalmopathy. There were TCR beta CDR3 regions amplified from RNA transcripts. TCR CDR3 underwent first-round RT-PCR with the HTBI primer set. Each CDR3 protein gets one entry after TCRdb re-called the multiplex PCR reads with MiXCR. The table includes about 580,000 distinct CDR3 sequences, approximately 15% detected once. The sample was blood. The receptors here all came from a woman aged 25 to 39 with Graves' hyperthyroidism that later progressed to Graves' ophthalmopathy.

This clonotype occurred many times. The V and J genes are TRBV5-1 and TRBJ2-2; D unresolved. V was pared by 0 bases and J by 0 bases, with 6 bases between. The CDR3 contains 15 residues. Germline V gene data show CDR1 as SGHRS and CDR2 as YFSETQ. DNA of the CDR3: TGCGCCAGCAGCTTGGGTGGGTCGAACACCGGGGAGCTGTTTTTT. This encodes CASSLGGSNTGELFF.

This clonotype was seen repeatedly, ten times or more. DNA of the CDR3: TGTGCCAGCAGTTTTGGACAGGGCGAAGAGACCCAGTACTTC. Translation gives CASSFGQGEETQYF. V and J are TRBV11-2 and TRBJ2-5, with 8 bases matching TRBD1. Per the germline V gene, CDR1 is SGHAT and CDR2 is FQNNGV. The V segment lost 6 bases and the J segment 3 bases; nucleotides outside the gene matches: 6. The CDR3 totals 14 residues.

The rearrangement links TRBV20-1 to TRBJ2-2; D not resolved. The CDR3 covers 12 residues. V shed 6 bases and J shed 6 bases, with 11 bases lying between them. CDR1 and CDR2 from the germline V gene are DFQATT and SNEGSKA (reference sequence). CDR3 in DNA: TGCAGTGCCCGAAGTATTTCCGGGGAGCTGTTTTTT. This sequence encodes CSARSISGELFF.

This chain connects TRBV18 to TRBJ1-2; D gene ambiguous. The CDR3 has 15 amino acids. Trimming removed 3 bases at V and 5 bases at J, with 16 bases between. Per germline, CDR1 KGHSH and CDR2 LQKENI. CDR3 protein: CASSPPSGERYGYTF. As DNA, the CDR3 is TGTGCCAGCTCACCCCCAAGCGGGGAGCGATATGGCTACACCTTC.

The CDR3 sequence is CSARGREETQYF. As DNA, the CDR3 is TGCAGTGCTAGAGGCAGAGAAGAGACCCAGTACTTC. This chain uses TRBV20-1 with TRBJ2-5; D not certain. The CDR3 is 12 amino acids. Trimming left V 1 base short and J 3 bases short, with 6 bases between. Per germline, CDR1 DFQATT and CDR2 SNEGSKA (reference sequence).

Many counts were recorded for this clonotype. The chain links TRBV13 to TRBJ2-7, with 7 bases that match TRBD1. Germline lookup yields CDR1 PRHDT and CDR2 FYEKMQ (reference sequence). This CDR3 region has 13 residues. Germline trimming cut 7 bases from V and 2 bases from J; bases unmatched to any gene: 5. For the CDR3, the DNA is TGTGCCAGCACTAGGGACAGCCCCTACGAGCAGTACTTC. Translating it yields CASTRDSPYEQYF.

This clonotype was seen a handful of times. The chain's CDR3 is CASSFRTSGSPGELFF. DNA of the CDR3: TGTGCCAGTAGTTTTCGGACTAGCGGGAGCCCCGGGGAGCTGTTTTTT. This chain links TRBV19 with TRBJ2-2; TRBD2 matches 13 bases. Germline V gene data show CDR1 as LNHDA and CDR2 as SQIVND (reference sequence). CDR3 length: 16 residues. V was pared by 5 bases and J by 6 bases, with 6 bases of the junction left unmatched. Full variable domain (missing parts from reference TRBV19 and TRBJ2-2): DGGITQSPKYLFRKEGQNVTLSCEQNLNHDAMYWYRQDPGQGLRLIYYSQIVNDFQKGDIAEGYSVSREKKESFPLTVTSAQKNPTAFYLCASSFRTSGSPGELFFGEGSRLTVL.

This clonotype appeared many times. The chain recombines TRBV19 with TRBJ1-5; TRBD1 agrees at 8 bases. V shed 6 bases, J shed 0 bases, and the junction held 10 bases outside the gene matches. This CDR3 has 17 amino acids. Germline V gene sequence: CDR1 LNHDA, CDR2 SQIVND (reference sequence). The chain's CDR3 is CASRKTGVLSSNQPQHF. As DNA, the CDR3 is TGTGCCAGTAGGAAGACAGGGGTTTTAAGTAGCAATCAGCCCCAGCATTTT.